The present entry profiles one TCR beta chain with its context. Its antigen is undetermined. The sample is drawn from a study of T cell responses to AZD1222 COVID-19 vaccine. The CDR3 has 13 amino acids. The germline V and J ends were trimmed by 7 bases and 6 bases, with 16 bases remaining between them. Germline CDR1 MGHDK, CDR2 SYGVNS. Here immunoSEQ multiplex PCR was the method, and the copy in TCRdb shows in-frame clones only, minus some. Altogether approximately 200,000 clones are present, about 94% being singletons, with the ten largest covering approximately 1.5%. Broader study findings: Dominant at 160-218 and 743-854, vaccine-associated CD4 TCRs also spanned spike. Clonal diversity was possibly underestimated, and the donors were mostly white British, with more females. Recipients of AZD1222 seropositive at baseline numbered only 6 or 7. Spike-specific TCRs gained breadth and depth after people received two AZD1222 doses.

This sequence originates from an adult who received the MenACWY meningococcal vaccine as a control. The gene calls are TRBV25-1 and TRBJ2-7; the D is unclear. The sample in question was peripheral blood, obtained 28 days after the second dose of the MenACWY control vaccine. The CDR3 reads CASTGTASTEQYF. CDR3 nucleotides: TGTGCCAGCACCGGCACGGCCTCTACCGAGCAGTACTTC.